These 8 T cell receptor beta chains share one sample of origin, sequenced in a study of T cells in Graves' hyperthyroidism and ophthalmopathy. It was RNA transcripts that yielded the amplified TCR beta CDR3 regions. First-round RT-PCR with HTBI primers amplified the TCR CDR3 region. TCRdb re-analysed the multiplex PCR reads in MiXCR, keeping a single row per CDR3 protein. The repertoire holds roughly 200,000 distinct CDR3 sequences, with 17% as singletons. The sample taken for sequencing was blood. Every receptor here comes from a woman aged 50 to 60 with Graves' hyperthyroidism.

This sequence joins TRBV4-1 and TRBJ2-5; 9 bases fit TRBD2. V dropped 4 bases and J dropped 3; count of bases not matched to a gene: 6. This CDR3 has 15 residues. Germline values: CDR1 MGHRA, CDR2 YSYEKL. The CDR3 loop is CASSPGLAGKETQYF. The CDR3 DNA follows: TGCGCCAGCAGCCCAGGGCTAGCGGGAAAAGAGACCCAGTACTTC.

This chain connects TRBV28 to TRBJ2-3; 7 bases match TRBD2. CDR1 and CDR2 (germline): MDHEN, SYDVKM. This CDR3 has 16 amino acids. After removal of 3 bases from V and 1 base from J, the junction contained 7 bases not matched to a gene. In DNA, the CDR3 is TGTGCCAGCAGTTTCCACACTAGCGACGGCACAGATACGCAGTATTTT. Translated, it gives CASSFHTSDGTDTQYF.

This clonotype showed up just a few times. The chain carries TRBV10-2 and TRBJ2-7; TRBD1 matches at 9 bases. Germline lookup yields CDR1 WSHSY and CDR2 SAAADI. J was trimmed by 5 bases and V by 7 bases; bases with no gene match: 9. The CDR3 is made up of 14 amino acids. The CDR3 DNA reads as TGCGCCAGCACTACGGGACAGGGAAGAGACGAGCAGTACTTC. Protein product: CASTTGQGRDEQYF.

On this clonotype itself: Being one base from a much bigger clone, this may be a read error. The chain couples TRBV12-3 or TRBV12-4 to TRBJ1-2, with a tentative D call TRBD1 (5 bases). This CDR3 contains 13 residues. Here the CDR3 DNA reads TGTGCCAGCACAGGGTTTATCCTAGGTGGCCACACCTTC. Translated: CASTGFILGGHTF.

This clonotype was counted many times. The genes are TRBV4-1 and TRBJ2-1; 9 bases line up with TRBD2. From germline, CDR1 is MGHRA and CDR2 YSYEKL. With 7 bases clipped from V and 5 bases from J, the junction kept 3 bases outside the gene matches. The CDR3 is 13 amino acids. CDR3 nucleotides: TGCGCCAGCAAACGGACTAGCGACAATGAGCAGTTCTTC. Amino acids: CASKRTSDNEQFF.

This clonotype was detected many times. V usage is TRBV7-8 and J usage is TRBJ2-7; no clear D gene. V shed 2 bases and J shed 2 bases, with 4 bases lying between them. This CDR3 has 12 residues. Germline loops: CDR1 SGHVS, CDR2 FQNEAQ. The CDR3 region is CASSLQAYEQYF. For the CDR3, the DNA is TGTGCCAGCAGCTTACAGGCCTACGAGCAGTACTTC. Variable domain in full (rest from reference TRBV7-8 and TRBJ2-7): GAGVSQSPRYKVAKRGQDVALRCDPISGHVSLFWYQQALGQGPEFLTYFQNEAQLDKSGLPSDRFFAERPEGSVSTLKIQRTQQEDSAVYLCASSLQAYEQYFGPGTRLTVT.

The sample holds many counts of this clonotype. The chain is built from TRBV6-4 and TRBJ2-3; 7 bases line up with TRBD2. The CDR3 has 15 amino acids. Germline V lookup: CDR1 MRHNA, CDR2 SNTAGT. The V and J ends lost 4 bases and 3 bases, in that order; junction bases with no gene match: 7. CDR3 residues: CASSVSGIGTDTQYF. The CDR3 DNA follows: TGTGCCAGCAGTGTAAGCGGGATAGGTACAGATACGCAGTATTTT.

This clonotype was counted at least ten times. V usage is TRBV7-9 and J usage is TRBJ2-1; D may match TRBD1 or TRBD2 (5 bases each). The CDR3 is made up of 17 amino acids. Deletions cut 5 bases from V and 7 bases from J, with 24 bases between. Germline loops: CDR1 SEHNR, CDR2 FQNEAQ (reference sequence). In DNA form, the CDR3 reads TGTGCCAGCAGCCCAAGTTTGGGACCTCAAATGGGGAATGAGCAGTTCTTC. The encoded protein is CASSPSLGPQMGNEQFF.